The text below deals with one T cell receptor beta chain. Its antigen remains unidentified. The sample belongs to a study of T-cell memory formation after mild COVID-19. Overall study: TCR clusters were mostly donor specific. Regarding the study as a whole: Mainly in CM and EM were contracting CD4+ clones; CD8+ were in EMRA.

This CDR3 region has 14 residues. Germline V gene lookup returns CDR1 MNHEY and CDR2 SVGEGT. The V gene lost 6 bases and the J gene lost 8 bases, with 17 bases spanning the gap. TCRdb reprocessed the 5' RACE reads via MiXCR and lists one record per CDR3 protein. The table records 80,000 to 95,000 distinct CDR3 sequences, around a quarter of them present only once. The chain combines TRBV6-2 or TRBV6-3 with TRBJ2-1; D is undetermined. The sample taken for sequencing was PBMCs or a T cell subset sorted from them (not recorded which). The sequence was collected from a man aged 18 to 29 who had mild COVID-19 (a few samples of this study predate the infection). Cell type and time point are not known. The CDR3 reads CASSEPSRMDEQFF. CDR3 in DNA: TGTGCCAGCAGCGAGCCTTCACGAATGGATGAGCAGTTCTTC.